This TCR beta chain was documented in a study of regulatory T cells in long-lasting Graves disease. Both iRepertoire HTBI primers and Arm-PCR of CDR3 regions were used to build the TCR beta libraries. Per the authors' pipeline: Samples jointly harbored 60 to 65 TRBV and approximately 15 TRBJ segments. TCRdb ran MiXCR on the multiplex PCR reads and lists one entry per CDR3 protein. The V and J calls, along with clone size, are taken from TCRdb and not from the paper's own processing. Seen here are about 610,000 distinct CDR3 sequences, approximately 16% observed once, and the top ten hold around 13%. This clonotype came up a few times. The antigen is undetermined. As to time point: newly diagnosed GD, antithyroid drugs for less than 3 months. Scientists built the TCR library using RNA that was extracted from PBMCs. Study-level results: Persistent disease exhibited a predilection for TRBV28, TRBJ1-2 and TRBJ2-5.

Per germline, CDR1 LGHNA and CDR2 YNFKEQ. V was trimmed by 0 bases and J by 4 bases, leaving 12 bases between them. The CDR3 is 16 amino acids. The same sample was also studied in work on T cells in Graves' hyperthyroidism and ophthalmopathy. That report notes: Clinical symptoms, serum thyroxine, TRAb, thyroid ultrasound and orbital computed tomography established diagnosis. HTBI primers were used for first-round RT-PCR of the TCR CDR3.

The TCR originated in a man between 18 and 35 years old with Graves disease. The sequenced sample was peripheral blood mononuclear cells (PBMCs), obtained at new diagnosis, from a patient treated with antithyroid drugs. V and J are TRBV4-2 and TRBJ2-2; D not certain. For the CDR3, the DNA is TGTGCCAGCAGCCAAGAATTGCGCTCCGTCACCGGGGAGCTGTTTTTT. It specifies CASSQELRSVTGELFF.